These T cell receptor beta chains were read from a single sample in a study of shared clonotypes between healthy human individuals. Some clones are missing from TCRdb's copy, which holds only in-frame ones; the method was immunoSEQ multiplex PCR. The sample holds 450,000 to 500,000 clones; 70% to 80% are singletons and the top ten take around 12%. Sequencing input: PBMCs. These receptors originate from a woman between 40 and 55 years old in good health. Some clones in this sample may be carry-over from other donors' samples. The CDR3 runs from the conserved cysteine through the conserved F or W. The order of the fields is clone size, D gene, V gene, J gene, CDR3 protein, CDR3 DNA. D genes are given only for firm matches. The size entry is marked missing in some rows and otherwise reads once, few, many or a size class.

abundance: once
d_gene: -
v_gene: TRBV27
j_gene: TRBJ2-7
CDR3aa: CASSLRPSYEQYF
CDR3nt: TGTGCCAGCAGTTTACGACCTAGCTACGAGCAGTACTTC

abundance: -
d_gene: -
v_gene: TRBV28
j_gene: TRBJ2-6
CDR3aa: CASATEGLGANVLTF
CDR3nt: TGTGCCAGCGCTACGGAGGGGCTTGGGGCCAACGTCCTGACTTTC

abundance: -
d_gene: -
v_gene: TRBV19
j_gene: TRBJ2-3
CDR3aa: CASRDLLSTDTQYF
CDR3nt: TGTGCCAGTAGGGACCTCTTAAGCACAGATACGCAGTATTTT

abundance: -
d_gene: -
v_gene: TRBV15
j_gene: TRBJ1-1
CDR3aa: CATSRGGGNTEAFF
CDR3nt: TGTGCCACCAGCAGAGGAGGGGGGAACACTGAAGCTTTCTTT

abundance: -
d_gene: TRBD2
v_gene: TRBV7-3
j_gene: TRBJ2-1
CDR3aa: CASSKGLAVNEQFF
CDR3nt: TGTGCCAGCAGCAAAGGACTAGCGGTCAATGAGCAGTTCTTC

abundance: -
d_gene: -
v_gene: TRBV28
j_gene: TRBJ2-7
CDR3aa: CASSQGGYEQYF
CDR3nt: TGTGCCAGCAGCCAGGGGGGATACGAGCAGTACTTC

abundance: -
d_gene: -
v_gene: TRBV10-1
j_gene: TRBJ2-5
CDR3aa: CASSDPGRTQETQYF
CDR3nt: TGCGCCAGCAGTGACCCAGGACGGACCCAAGAGACCCAGTACTTC

abundance: -
d_gene: -
v_gene: TRBV7-9
j_gene: TRBJ2-3
CDR3aa: CASSAGLKGTDTQYF
CDR3nt: TGTGCCAGCAGCGCCGGGCTTAAGGGTACAGATACGCAGTATTTT

abundance: -
d_gene: TRBD2
v_gene: TRBV7-2
j_gene: TRBJ2-1
CDR3aa: CASSLGLAGGYEQFF
CDR3nt: TGTGCCAGCAGCCTAGGACTAGCGGGAGGATATGAGCAGTTCTTC

abundance: -
d_gene: TRBD1
v_gene: TRBV7-8
j_gene: TRBJ2-3
CDR3aa: CASSLARTGLPDTQYF
CDR3nt: TGTGCCAGCAGCTTAGCGAGGACAGGGCTTCCAGATACGCAGTATTTT

abundance: -
d_gene: -
v_gene: TRBV29-1
j_gene: TRBJ2-5
CDR3aa: CSVEKLGAMGETQYF
CDR3nt: TGCAGCGTTGAAAAGTTGGGGGCGATGGGAGAGACCCAGTACTTC

abundance: -
d_gene: -
v_gene: TRBV10-2
j_gene: TRBJ1-1
CDR3aa: CASRIRGEAFF
CDR3nt: TGCGCCAGCAGGATACGGGGTGAAGCTTTCTTT

abundance: -
d_gene: -
v_gene: TRBV7-9
j_gene: TRBJ2-4
CDR3aa: CASSQWGIQYF
CDR3nt: TGTGCCAGCAGCCAGTGGGGGATTCAGTACTTC

abundance: -
d_gene: -
v_gene: TRBV27
j_gene: TRBJ1-1
CDR3aa: CASSLYRGTEAFF
CDR3nt: TGTGCCAGCAGTTTGTACCGGGGGACTGAAGCTTTCTTT

abundance: -
d_gene: -
v_gene: TRBV19
j_gene: TRBJ2-5
CDR3aa: CASSRVSETQYF
CDR3nt: TGTGCCAGTAGTAGGGTCTCGGAGACCCAGTACTTC

abundance: -
d_gene: TRBD1
v_gene: TRBV9
j_gene: TRBJ1-2
CDR3aa: CASSVASQGAPYGYTF
CDR3nt: TGTGCCAGCAGCGTAGCCTCTCAGGGGGCACCCTATGGCTACACCTTC

abundance: -
d_gene: TRBD1
v_gene: TRBV11-2
j_gene: TRBJ1-2
CDR3aa: CASSPETGLGYTF
CDR3nt: TGTGCCAGCAGCCCCGAGACAGGGCTTGGCTACACCTTC

abundance: -
d_gene: -
v_gene: TRBV28
j_gene: TRBJ2-7
CDR3aa: CASSLSAGQFNHEQYF
CDR3nt: TGTGCCAGCAGTTTATCCGCGGGACAGTTCAACCACGAGCAGTACTTC

abundance: -
d_gene: TRBD1
v_gene: TRBV5-4
j_gene: TRBJ2-5
CDR3aa: CASIEAGTGKETQYF
CDR3nt: TGTGCCAGCATCGAGGCCGGGACAGGGAAAGAGACCCAGTACTTC

abundance: -
d_gene: TRBD1
v_gene: TRBV6-6
j_gene: TRBJ1-3
CDR3aa: CASTEPTGGSGNTIYF
CDR3nt: TGTGCCAGCACCGAGCCGACAGGGGGCTCTGGAAACACCATATATTTT

abundance: -
d_gene: -
v_gene: TRBV30
j_gene: TRBJ2-1
CDR3aa: CAWSVRDSYNEQFF
CDR3nt: TGTGCCTGGAGTGTACGGGACTCCTACAATGAGCAGTTCTTC

abundance: once
d_gene: -
v_gene: TRBV11-2
j_gene: TRBJ2-7
CDR3aa: CASSSTGPPKGSYEQYF
CDR3nt: TGTGCCAGCAGCTCGACCGGGCCCCCGAAGGGCTCCTACGAGCAGTACTTC

abundance: -
d_gene: -
v_gene: TRBV30
j_gene: TRBJ2-6
CDR3aa: CAWSPGESSGANVLTF
CDR3nt: TGTGCCTGGAGTCCAGGGGAGAGCTCTGGGGCCAACGTCCTGACTTTC

abundance: -
d_gene: -
v_gene: TRBV9
j_gene: TRBJ2-2
CDR3aa: CASSVRAGELFF
CDR3nt: TGTGCCAGCAGCGTACGGGCCGGGGAGCTGTTTTTT

abundance: -
d_gene: TRBD1
v_gene: TRBV10-3
j_gene: TRBJ2-5
CDR3aa: CAISGQGTETQYF
CDR3nt: TGTGCCATCAGTGGACAGGGCACAGAGACCCAGTACTTC

abundance: -
d_gene: -
v_gene: TRBV9
j_gene: TRBJ2-2
CDR3aa: CASSVGGRANTGELFF
CDR3nt: TGTGCCAGCAGCGTAGGTGGCAGGGCGAACACCGGGGAGCTGTTTTTT

abundance: -
d_gene: -
v_gene: TRBV7-9
j_gene: TRBJ1-2
CDR3aa: CASSPGPPSGYGYTF
CDR3nt: TGTGCCAGCAGTCCCGGGCCTCCCTCGGGCTATGGCTACACCTTC

abundance: -
d_gene: -
v_gene: TRBV6-5
j_gene: TRBJ1-2
CDR3aa: CASSYSAGGQFYGYTF
CDR3nt: TGTGCCAGCAGTTACTCAGCCGGGGGGCAGTTCTATGGCTACACCTTC

abundance: -
d_gene: -
v_gene: TRBV6-1
j_gene: TRBJ2-3
CDR3aa: CASSVVSTDTQYF
CDR3nt: TGTGCCAGCAGTGTGGTGAGCACAGATACGCAGTATTTT

abundance: -
d_gene: -
v_gene: TRBV19
j_gene: TRBJ1-5
CDR3aa: CASSIDGERSQPQHF
CDR3nt: TGTGCCAGTAGTATAGATGGGGAGAGGAGTCAGCCCCAGCATTTT

abundance: -
d_gene: -
v_gene: TRBV29-1
j_gene: TRBJ1-2
CDR3aa: CSARDNYGYTF
CDR3nt: TGCAGCGCCCGGGACAACTATGGCTACACCTTC

abundance: -
d_gene: TRBD2
v_gene: TRBV5-4
j_gene: TRBJ2-7
CDR3aa: CASSPKPLGLAGPAYEQYF
CDR3nt: TGTGCCAGCAGCCCTAAGCCGTTGGGGCTAGCGGGACCAGCCTACGAGCAGTACTTC

abundance: few
d_gene: -
v_gene: TRBV18
j_gene: TRBJ2-2
CDR3aa: CASSPLQGQNTGELFF
CDR3nt: TGTGCCAGCTCACCACTACAGGGCCAAAACACCGGGGAGCTGTTTTTT

abundance: once
d_gene: -
v_gene: TRBV18
j_gene: TRBJ1-1
CDR3aa: CASSPDQAYTEAFF
CDR3nt: TGTGCCAGCTCACCCGATCAGGCGTACACTGAAGCTTTCTTT

abundance: -
d_gene: -
v_gene: TRBV28
j_gene: TRBJ1-1
CDR3aa: CASRTLRPEAFF
CDR3nt: TGTGCCAGCAGGACCCTACGGCCTGAAGCTTTCTTT

abundance: -
d_gene: -
v_gene: TRBV30
j_gene: TRBJ2-2
CDR3aa: CAWSPVNSGTANTGELFF
CDR3nt: TGTGCCTGGAGTCCCGTTAACTCAGGCACCGCGAACACCGGGGAGCTGTTTTTT

abundance: many
d_gene: TRBD2
v_gene: TRBV6-1
j_gene: TRBJ2-1
CDR3aa: CASSEALVGPWGGNEQFF
CDR3nt: TGTGCCAGCAGTGAAGCGCTAGTTGGCCCCTGGGGGGGGAATGAGCAGTTCTTC

abundance: -
d_gene: -
v_gene: TRBV14
j_gene: TRBJ2-5
CDR3aa: CASSQPGRGSQETQYF
CDR3nt: TGTGCCAGCAGCCAACCCGGCAGGGGATCCCAAGAGACCCAGTACTTC

abundance: -
d_gene: -
v_gene: TRBV14
j_gene: TRBJ1-1
CDR3aa: CASSRDTQEAFF
CDR3nt: TGTGCCAGCAGCCGCGATACTCAGGAAGCTTTCTTT

abundance: -
d_gene: -
v_gene: TRBV7-5
j_gene: TRBJ2-7
CDR3aa: CVRSDGDRGEGEQYF
CDR3nt: TGTGTCAGAAGCGATGGGGACAGGGGAGAAGGAGAGCAGTACTTC

abundance: -
d_gene: TRBD1
v_gene: TRBV30
j_gene: TRBJ1-3
CDR3aa: CAWGTGRFGNTIYF
CDR3nt: TGTGCCTGGGGGACAGGGAGGTTTGGAAACACCATATATTTT

abundance: -
d_gene: TRBD1
v_gene: TRBV28
j_gene: TRBJ2-7
CDR3aa: CASNIPGQLYEQYF
CDR3nt: TGTGCCAGCAACATACCGGGACAGCTCTACGAGCAGTACTTC

abundance: -
d_gene: -
v_gene: TRBV19
j_gene: TRBJ1-1
CDR3aa: CASSIMGAGTEAFF
CDR3nt: TGTGCCAGTAGTATCATGGGGGCTGGCACTGAAGCTTTCTTT

abundance: -
d_gene: -
v_gene: TRBV4-1
j_gene: TRBJ2-7
CDR3aa: CASSQEQSLNGYEQYF
CDR3nt: TGCGCCAGCAGCCAAGAGCAATCACTAAACGGTTACGAGCAGTACTTC

abundance: -
d_gene: -
v_gene: TRBV29-1
j_gene: TRBJ2-2
CDR3aa: CSVRETAVSTGELFF
CDR3nt: TGCAGCGTTAGAGAGACTGCCGTCAGCACCGGGGAGCTGTTTTTT

abundance: -
d_gene: -
v_gene: TRBV2
j_gene: TRBJ2-5
CDR3aa: CASRVAETQYF
CDR3nt: TGTGCCAGCAGAGTGGCAGAGACCCAGTACTTC

abundance: -
d_gene: -
v_gene: TRBV9
j_gene: TRBJ2-1
CDR3aa: CASSVARGSYNEQFF
CDR3nt: TGTGCCAGCAGCGTAGCAAGGGGATCCTACAATGAGCAGTTCTTC

abundance: -
d_gene: -
v_gene: TRBV18
j_gene: TRBJ1-2
CDR3aa: CASSPGGDDGYTF
CDR3nt: TGTGCCAGCTCACCAGGGGGCGACGATGGCTACACCTTC

abundance: -
d_gene: TRBD1
v_gene: TRBV10-2
j_gene: TRBJ2-7
CDR3aa: CASSEGTGGEQYF
CDR3nt: TGCGCCAGCAGTGAAGGGACAGGGGGCGAGCAGTACTTC

abundance: -
d_gene: TRBD1
v_gene: TRBV28
j_gene: TRBJ1-5
CDR3aa: CASRERTGGRVPQHF
CDR3nt: TGTGCCAGCAGAGAACGGACAGGGGGCCGGGTGCCCCAGCATTTT

abundance: -
d_gene: TRBD2
v_gene: TRBV11-3
j_gene: TRBJ2-1
CDR3aa: CASSPLPSGRQFF
CDR3nt: TGTGCCAGCAGCCCCCTGCCCAGCGGGAGGCAGTTCTTC